This T cell receptor beta chain was captured in a study of blood T cell repertoires in COVID-19. At the level of the study: Samples representing acute and convalescent COVID-19 were sourced from the United States, Italy and Spain. T cells, B-cell-depleted T cells, or PBMCs supplied cDNA or gDNA.

Authors' data handling: Reference gene primer amplification yielded estimated nucleated cell counts. The data were produced by immunoSEQ multiplex PCR, yet TCRdb's version contains in-frame clones alone and is incomplete. V and J calls and clone size are as listed in that table; D and trimming were resolved from the DNA. The sample includes 20,000 to 30,000 clones, approximately 90% of them seen just once. The trim removed 6 bases at V and 1 base at J, leaving 8 bases unmatched. The CDR3 is 16 residues long. Looked up from germline, CDR1 is MNHEY and CDR2 is SVGEGT. The chain couples TRBV6-2 or TRBV6-3 to TRBJ1-1; 10 bases line up with TRBD1. The TCR originated in a man between 65 and 85 years old with active COVID-19. The sequencing input was peripheral blood. CDR3 coding DNA: TGTGCCAGCAGCTCCGGGACAGGGGACCCGAACACTGAAGCTTTCTTT. Its translation: CASSSGTGDPNTEAFF.